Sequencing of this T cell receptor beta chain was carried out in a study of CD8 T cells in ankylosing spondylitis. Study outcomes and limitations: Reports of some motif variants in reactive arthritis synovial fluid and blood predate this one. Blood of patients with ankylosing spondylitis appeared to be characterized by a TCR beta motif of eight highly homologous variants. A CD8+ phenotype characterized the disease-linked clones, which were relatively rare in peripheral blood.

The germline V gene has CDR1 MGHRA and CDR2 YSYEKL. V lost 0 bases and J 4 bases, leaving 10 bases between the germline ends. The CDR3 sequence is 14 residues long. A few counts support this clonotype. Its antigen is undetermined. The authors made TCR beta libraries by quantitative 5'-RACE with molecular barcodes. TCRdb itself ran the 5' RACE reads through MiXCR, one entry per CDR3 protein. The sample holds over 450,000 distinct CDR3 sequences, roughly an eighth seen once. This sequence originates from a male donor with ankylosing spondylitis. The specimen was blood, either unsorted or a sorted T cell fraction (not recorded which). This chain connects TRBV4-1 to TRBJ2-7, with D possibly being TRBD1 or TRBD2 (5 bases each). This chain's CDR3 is CASSQEGDGYEQYV. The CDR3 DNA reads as TGCGCCAGCAGCCAAGAGGGGGACGGTTACGAGCAGTACGTC.